This TCR beta chain came from a study of T cells expressing NK-cell markers (TCRdb year 2020). The study in broad terms: Three sorted T-cell subsets (CD3+CD56+NKG2C+, CD3+CD56+NKG2C- and CD3+CD56-NKG2C+) from about 8 donors had their TCR beta-chain repertoires profiled. Of the eight sequenced donors, seven were found to be HCMV-seropositive and one was found to be HCMV-seronegative. Randomly selected healthy volunteers, three men and five women, were used as the eight sequenced donors. Libraries were sequenced as 2 x 150 bp reads on Illumina HiSeq 2000/2500, MiSeq or NextSeq. The paper's findings and limits, for the study overall: It remained unclear whether the expanded NKG2C-expressing T cell clones were specific for HCMV antigens. Those dominant clonotypes were again the most abundant among CD3+CD56-NKG2C+ cells in a handful of donors, at about 28.3-65%. In five to seven donors, the dominant CD3+CD56+NKG2C+ clonotypes were found to rank among the top 10 CD8+ clonotypes and to make up about 1.0-7.0% of CD8+ T cells.

As encoded in the germline V gene, CDR1 is SQVTM while CDR2 is ANQGSEA. From cysteine to phenylalanine, the CDR3 is 12 amino acids long. No nucleotide data were recorded. Notes on this clonotype: Its specific antigen is unknown.

A commercial ELISA kit detecting HCMV-specific IgG in serum was used to determine HCMV serostatus. Ficoll density gradient centrifugation was used to isolate peripheral blood mononuclear cells from blood. Sequencing relied on an Illumina HiSeq 2000. TCR beta cDNA libraries were prepared using 5'RACE template switching, which introduced a universal primer site and unique molecular identifiers. cDNA synthesis was primed from the TCR beta constant segment, followed by two successive PCR amplification steps. The source study handled its data this way. Reads were demultiplexed and grouped by UMI with MIGEC, and clonotypes were assembled and quantified with MiTCR. Only TCR cDNA sequences supported by at least two reads were kept to exclude erroneous sequences. The tcR package was used for downstream repertoire analysis, and clonotypes were matched between fractions using CDR3 nucleotide sequence together with V segment. Antigen specificity was annotated against VDJdb with VDJmatch, allowing one amino acid substitution in CDR3. TCRdb reprocessed the reads, so every CDR3 protein sequence counts as one entry and DNA is not shown. Here the V and J calls rest on TCRdb's processing, not on the authors' analysis. This sample's records show some 600,000 distinct CDR3 sequences. Clones ranked in the top ten supply roughly 3.5% of the sample.

The rearrangement joined TRBV29-1 to TRBJ2-7; checking the TCRdb D call of TRBD1 is not possible without DNA. The sample taken for sequencing was blood T cells: a sorted CD56 or NKG2C T cell subset, CD4+ or CD8+ T cells, or bulk PBMC T cells (not recorded which). The clonotype was recovered from a man between 18 and 35 years old in good health. Donor details come from another sample of the same person, matched by shared clones. The CDR3 region has the sequence CSVEDGRYEQYF.